The rows below give T cell receptor beta chains drawn from one sample of a study of T cell repertoires in cytomegalovirus infection. TCRdb reprocessed the reads with MiXCR, giving one entry per CDR3 protein. The sample records roughly 250,000 distinct CDR3 sequences, 22% being singletons. The sample was CD8+ T cells from PBMCs. The receptor source for this set is a human donor in good health (CMV status not recorded). Some clones in this sample may be carry-over from other donors' samples. Each CDR3 is given with its conserved first and last residue. D genes are given only for firm matches. A clone size is listed for some rows: how often the clone was seen (once, few, many), or a class if it is expanded.

j_call clone_size v_call d_call cdr3_aa cdr3_nt
TRBJ2-1 few TRBV12-3/TRBV12-4 TRBD2 CASHSLVSGTSRFF TGTGCCAGCCATTCCCTAGTGTCCGGGACTAGTCGGTTCTTC
TRBJ2-3 many TRBV7-6 TRBD2 CASSLRWSGASGTDTQYF TGTGCCAGCAGCCTTCGTTGGAGCGGGGCTTCCGGGACAGATACGCAGTATTTT
TRBJ2-5 - TRBV28 TRBD1 CASSLSLSWTGPQETQYF TGTGCCAGCAGTTTATCACTCTCTTGGACAGGACCCCAAGAGACCCAGTACTTC
TRBJ2-1 - TRBV19 - CASEGLGEQFF TGTGCCAGTGAAGGTCTGGGTGAGCAGTTCTTC
TRBJ2-5 few TRBV7-8 - CASSGVGWKTQYF TGTGCCAGCAGCGGGGTTGGTTGGAAGACCCAGTACTTC
TRBJ1-1 - TRBV19 - CASSIGTRGNTEAFF TGTGCCAGTAGTATCGGGACAAGAGGGAACACTGAAGCTTTCTTT
TRBJ2-1 - TRBV10-3 TRBD1 CAISDLGDRGYNEQFF TGTGCCATCAGTGATCTTGGGGACAGGGGTTACAATGAGCAGTTCTTC
TRBJ2-1 many TRBV6-2/TRBV6-3 TRBD2 CASSYPAGGHLQGQFF TGTGCCAGCAGTTACCCAGCGGGGGGCCACCTACAAGGGCAGTTCTTC
TRBJ1-5 many TRBV7-8 TRBD1 CASSPGTAKEPQHF TGTGCCAGCAGCCCCGGGACAGCTAAGGAGCCCCAGCATTTT
TRBJ2-7 few TRBV28 TRBD1 CASSYRGNYEQYF TGTGCCAGCAGTTACAGGGGGAACTACGAGCAGTACTTC
TRBJ2-1 - TRBV12-3/TRBV12-4 - CASSLNPNEQFF TGTGCCAGCAGTTTAAACCCTAATGAGCAGTTCTTC
TRBJ1-2 few TRBV2 TRBD1 CAVLGTGPGYTF TGTGCCGTACTCGGGACAGGGCCTGGCTACACCTTC
TRBJ2-3 many TRBV6-5 - CASSSRLTGSTDTQYF TGTGCCAGCAGTTCCCGCCTGACCGGGAGCACAGATACGCAGTATTTT
TRBJ2-1 many TRBV7-7 TRBD1 CASSLRDRGQDEQFF TGTGCCAGCAGCTTAAGGGACAGGGGGCAGGATGAGCAGTTCTTC